A single sample gave rise to the 32 T cell receptor beta chains below, sequenced in a study of blood T cells in healthy people across ages. Using a J-beta primer mix together with a sample-barcoded 5' primer, a second PCR was run for about 7 to 12 cycles. TCRdb fed the 5' RACE reads into MiXCR, producing one record per CDR3 protein. The data hold approximately 810,000 distinct CDR3 sequences, with more than 25% observed a single time. Sequencing input: blood. Source of these receptors: a woman older than 75 in good health.

The gene calls are TRBV7-2 and TRBJ1-2, with D perhaps TRBD1 (5 bases). From germline, CDR1 is SGHTA and CDR2 FQGNSA. V was clipped by 0 bases and J by 5 bases, with 13 bases between them. This CDR3 is built from 15 residues. CDR3 residues: CASSLAEAGPYGYTF. CDR3 DNA: TGTGCCAGCAGCTTAGCGGAGGCAGGGCCATATGGCTACACCTTC.

The rearrangement links TRBV20-1 to TRBJ2-7, with unresolved D. This CDR3 has 15 residues. The V end lost 5 bases, the J end lost 5 bases, and 22 bases lay between the germline ends. Germline loops: CDR1 DFQATT, CDR2 SNEGSKA (reference sequence). The CDR3 nucleotides are TGCAGTGCTCCCCCCCCTGTAGGGTCCCATAACGAGCAGTACTTC. It yields the protein CSAPPPVGSHNEQYF.

Many counts were recorded for this clonotype. J is TRBJ2-5 and V is TRBV7-8; 8 bases line up with TRBD2. Losses at the gene ends were 7 bases for V and 5 bases for J; bases not matched to a gene: 9. This CDR3 contains 14 residues. Per germline, CDR1 SGHVS and CDR2 FQNEAQ. The CDR3 region has the DNA TGTGCCAGCAACCAAGGACTAGCCAGGGAGACCCAGTACTTC. This gives the protein CASNQGLARETQYF.

This chain joins TRBV19 and TRBJ2-1; D might be TRBD1 (6 bases). CDR1 and CDR2 (germline): LNHDA, SQIVND (reference sequence). The CDR3 has 14 amino acids. Deletions cut 8 bases from V and 3 bases from J, with 14 bases between. Here the CDR3 reads CASGGRGGYNEQFF. CDR3 bases: TGTGCCAGTGGAGGCAGGGGTGGCTACAATGAGCAGTTCTTC.

A word on this clonotype: This may come from a read error, since a much larger clone is one base off. V gene TRBV20-1 combines with J gene TRBJ1-4; D is unresolved. The CDR3 contains 12 residues. Germline CDR1 and CDR2: DFQATT and SNEGSKA (reference sequence). The CDR3 DNA sequence: TGCAGTGCTAGTCTTGAGCTGGAAAAACGGTTTTTT. Protein product: CSASLELEKRFF.

The gene calls are TRBV28 and TRBJ1-1; D possibly corresponds to TRBD1 (5 bases). Trimming took 7 bases from V and 6 from J, leaving 18 bases between them. The CDR3 covers 14 residues. CDR1 is MDHEN, CDR2 SYDVKM, per germline. The CDR3 loop is CASKRTSKPAEAFF. In nucleotides, the CDR3 is TGTGCCAGCAAAAGGACATCAAAGCCGGCTGAAGCTTTCTTT.

This clonotype was recorded many times. The genes are TRBV6-2 or TRBV6-3 and TRBJ2-7; 9 positions agree with TRBD2. The CDR3 length is 15 residues. The V and J ends lost 6 bases and 3 bases, in that order; junction bases with no gene match: 9. Germline loops: CDR1 MNHEY, CDR2 SVGEGT. CDR3 residues: CASRSSRGGLYEQYF. DNA of the CDR3: TGTGCCAGCAGATCGTCGCGGGGGGGCCTCTACGAGCAGTACTTC.

Details on this clonotype: Mismatch with germline at one junction end may stem from a read error. The chain employs TRBV7-2 and TRBJ2-1; 15 bases align to TRBD2. CDR3 size: 20 residues. CDR1 and CDR2 from the germline V gene are SGHTA and FQGNSA. CDR3 in DNA: TGCGCCAGCAGCTACCCCTCCGGGACTAGCGGGGGGAGCTCCTACAGTGAGCAGTTCTTC. Amino acid sequence: CASSYPSGTSGGSSYSEQFF.

In this sample, this clonotype turned up a few times. The J gene is TRBJ1-6, the V gene TRBV2; D unresolved. The CDR3 has 15 residues. The V end lost 2 bases, the J end lost 3 bases, and 8 bases lay between the germline ends. Germline CDR1 SNHLY, CDR2 FYNNEI. Here the CDR3 DNA reads TGTGCCAGCAGTGAACTCAGCTTCTATAATTCACCCCTCCACTTT. This gives the protein CASSELSFYNSPLHF. Full variable domain (outside the CDR3, taken from reference TRBV2 and TRBJ1-6): EPEVTQTPSHQVTQMGQEVILRCVPISNHLYFYWYRQILGQKVEFLVSFYNNEISEKSEIFDDQFSVERPDGSNFTLKIRSTKLEDSAMYFCASSELSFYNSPLHFGNGTRLTVT.

This rearrangement joins TRBV9 to TRBJ2-3; D is possibly TRBD1 or TRBD2 (6 bases each). Germline CDR1 reads SGDLS; CDR2 reads YYNGEE. Trimming shortened V by 0 bases and J by 4 bases, and 18 bases separated the two germline ends. The CDR3 contains 17 residues. The CDR3 loop is CASSVGGAGFRADTQYF. The CDR3 DNA sequence: TGTGCCAGCAGCGTAGGGGGGGCAGGGTTTCGCGCAGATACGCAGTATTTT.

The chain employs TRBV5-4 and TRBJ2-4; 10 bases agree with TRBD1. With V trimmed by 2 bases and J by 13 bases, 12 bases remained unmatched. Germline V gene sequence: CDR1 SGHNT, CDR2 YYREEE (reference sequence). CDR3 size: 15 residues. CDR3 DNA: TGTGCCAGCAGCTTCAATCGACAGGGGGCGGGGGAGCAGTACTTC. Its translation: CASSFNRQGAGEQYF.

There are many counts of this clonotype. The chain carries TRBV5-1 and TRBJ2-6; D is ambiguous. Trimming removed 4 bases from V and 0 bases from J, with 8 bases in between. Germline lookup yields CDR1 SGHRS and CDR2 YFSETQ. The CDR3 runs to 15 residues. The CDR3 bases are TGCGCCAGCAGCAAGGGCAACTCTGGGGCCAACGTCCTGACTTTC. It is translated as CASSKGNSGANVLTF.

There are many counts of this clonotype. The chain couples TRBV7-2 to TRBJ2-1, with TRBD2 identical over 12 bases. Germline V gene sequence: CDR1 SGHTA, CDR2 FQGNSA. This CDR3 has 16 residues. The V and J ends lost 2 bases and 7 bases, in that order; junction bases with no gene match: 6. This CDR3 reads CASSLFLAGGRNEQFF. CDR3 sequence (DNA): TGTGCCAGCAGCTTATTCCTAGCGGGGGGGCGGAATGAGCAGTTCTTC.

This clonotype was seen ten or more times. V and J are TRBV15 and TRBJ2-3, with D maybe TRBD2 (6 bases). The CDR3 has 16 residues. Trimming stripped 0 bases from V and 3 bases from J, with 13 bases between. Per germline, CDR1 LNHNV and CDR2 YYDKDF (reference sequence). CDR3 in DNA: TGTGCCACCAGCAGAGACGGCGGGGTGGGAACAGATACGCAGTATTTT. As protein: CATSRDGGVGTDTQYF.

The chain joins TRBV14 to TRBJ1-6; no firm D call. Trimming pared 4 bases from V and 8 bases from J, leaving 9 bases between. Germline V gene lookup returns CDR1 SGHDN and CDR2 FVKESK. The CDR3 totals 13 residues. The CDR3, as DNA: TGTGCCAGCAGCCCTTACATAGATTCACCCCTCCACTTT. This encodes CASSPYIDSPLHF. The whole variable domain, remainder taken from reference TRBV14 and TRBJ1-6, is EAGVTQFPSHSVIEKGQTVTLRCDPISGHDNLYWYRRVMGKEIKFLLHFVKESKQDESGMPNNRFLAERTGGTYSTLKVQPAELEDSGVYFCASSPYIDSPLHFGNGTRLTVT.

The chain combines TRBV20-1 with TRBJ1-2; 7 nucleotides match TRBD1. The CDR3 totals 13 residues. CDR1 DFQATT and CDR2 SNEGSKA come from the germline V gene (reference sequence). Unmatched junction bases numbered 5, after V lost 4 bases and J lost 3 bases. The CDR3 loop is CSATDRDDYGYTF. CDR3 coding DNA: TGCAGTGCTACCGACAGGGATGACTATGGCTACACCTTC.

This clonotype has a count of ten or more. J is TRBJ2-1 and V is TRBV7-6; TRBD1 might be the D (6 bases). V dropped 5 bases and J dropped 0 bases, with 17 bases sitting between them. This CDR3 spans 17 amino acids. Germline lookup yields CDR1 SGHVS and CDR2 FNYEAQ. CDR3 sequence: CASSPRQVGSSYNEQFF. CDR3 DNA sequence: TGTGCCAGCAGCCCCCGACAGGTCGGTAGCTCCTACAATGAGCAGTTCTTC.

In its sample, this clonotype was seen many times. This chain joins TRBV21-1 and TRBJ2-3; the table's D call, TRBD1, was not checked against the DNA. TRBV21-1 is recorded as a pseudogene. The CDR3 is 18 residues long. The CDR3 loop is CASSKDRGRYSPSDTQYF. DNA of the CDR3: TGTGCCAGCAGCAAGGACAGGGGTCGATACTCCCCGTCAGATACGCAGTATTTT.

This clonotype was recorded at least ten times. The chain recombines TRBV7-9 with TRBJ2-5; 9 nucleotides align to TRBD1. The CDR3 has 15 residues. The germline CDR1 and CDR2 sequences are SEHNR and FQNEAQ (reference sequence). J was trimmed by 2 bases and V by 5 bases; bases with no gene match: 6. CDR3 loop: CASSRQGGLQETQYF. CDR3 nucleotide sequence: TGTGCCAGCAGCAGACAGGGGGGATTGCAAGAGACCCAGTACTTC. The variable domain in full, completed from reference TRBV7-9 and TRBJ2-5, reads DTGVSQNPRHKITKRGQNVTFRCDPISEHNRLYWYRQTLGQGPEFLTYFQNEAQLEKSRLLSDRFSAERPKGSFSTLEIQRTEQGDSAMYLCASSRQGGLQETQYFGPGTRLLVL.

This chain joins TRBV7-2 and TRBJ2-1; TRBD1 matches 12 bases. CDR3 length: 13 residues. V was clipped by 5 bases and J by 15 bases; unmatched bases: 8. The germline gives CDR1 SGHTA, CDR2 FQGNSA. CDR3: CASSQGTGGRRFF. The CDR3 nucleotides are TGTGCCAGCAGCCAAGGGACAGGGGGCAGGAGGTTCTTC.

V is TRBV7-2 and J is TRBJ2-3, with D perhaps matching TRBD2 (6 bases). The CDR3 consists of 17 residues. Germline CDR1 and CDR2: SGHTA and FQGNSA. V dropped 5 bases and J dropped 0 bases, with 18 bases sitting between them. The CDR3 DNA is TGTGCCAGCAGCCCCCAGGCGGGATTAACTAGCACAGATACGCAGTATTTT. Amino acid sequence: CASSPQAGLTSTDTQYF. Based on the CDR3 plus reference TRBV7-2 and TRBJ2-3, the full variable domain is GAGVSQSPSNKVTEKGKDVELRCDPISGHTALYWYRQSLGQGLEFLIYFQGNSAPDKSGLPSDRFSAERTGGSVSTLTIQRTQQEDSAVYLCASSPQAGLTSTDTQYFGPGTRLTVL.

Note on this clonotype: This may be a read error: a much more frequent sequence differs by one nucleotide. The J gene is TRBJ2-3, the V gene TRBV4-3, with D possibly TRBD2 on 7 matching bases. This CDR3 is built from 17 residues. Trimming cost V 4 bases and J 1 base, with 18 bases left between them. In germline, CDR1 is LGHNA, CDR2 YSLEER. The CDR3 protein is CASSRTIGGLRTDTQYF. CDR3 DNA: TGCGCCAGCAGCCGTACTATCGGGGGGCTACGCACAGATACGCAGTATTTT.

This clonotype was detected ten times or more. The V gene is TRBV5-5, the J gene TRBJ2-5; D is unclear. The CDR3 spans 13 residues. Germline values: CDR1 SGHKS, CDR2 YYEKEE (reference sequence). Trimming removed 2 bases at V and 1 base at J, with 6 bases between. The CDR3 here is CASSFPSQETQYF. The CDR3 nucleotides read TGTGCCAGCAGCTTCCCTAGCCAAGAGACCCAGTACTTC.

Ten or more counts support this clonotype. V is TRBV7-2 and J is TRBJ2-3, with D unresolved. V lost 2 bases and J 2 bases, leaving 8 bases between the germline ends. The CDR3 loop spans 14 amino acids. Germline CDR1 is SGHTA and CDR2 is FQGNSA. Written as DNA, the CDR3 is TGTGCCAGCAGCTTAAGGATTTCCACAGATACGCAGTATTTT. The encoded protein is CASSLRISTDTQYF.

This clonotype appeared a few times. The chain couples TRBV9 to TRBJ2-2; 11 positions match TRBD2. Trimming at V came to 0 bases and at J to 0 bases, leaving 4 bases not matched to a gene. The CDR3 extends over 18 amino acids. In germline, CDR1 is SGDLS, CDR2 YYNGEE. CDR3 DNA: TGTGCCAGCAGCGTAGGTACTAGCGGGGGCCCGAACACCGGGGAGCTGTTTTTT. Translated: CASSVGTSGGPNTGELFF.

The sample holds many counts of this clonotype. J is TRBJ1-2 and V is TRBV6-5; TRBD1 might be the D (5 bases). This CDR3 has 13 residues. Germline V CDR1 and CDR2: MNHEY, SVGAGI. The V gene lost 5 bases and the J gene lost 4 bases, with 11 bases spanning the gap. The CDR3 sequence: CASSLTGTYGYTF. The DNA of the CDR3 is TGTGCCAGCAGTCTAACAGGCACCTATGGCTACACCTTC.

This clonotype was detected ten times or more. This sequence joins TRBV24-1 and TRBJ2-3, with TRBD1 as a possible D gene (6 bases). The V and J ends lost 4 bases and 0 bases respectively, with 13 bases between them. Germline V gives CDR1 KGHDR, CDR2 SFDVKD. The CDR3 is 16 amino acids. The CDR3 bases are TGTGCCACCAGTGACCCCGACAGGTCCAGCACAGATACGCAGTATTTT. This gives the protein CATSDPDRSSTDTQYF.

This rearrangement joins TRBV12-3 or TRBV12-4 to TRBJ1-2, with D hard to call. The CDR3 is 13 residues long. V lost 10 bases and J lost 0, with 12 bases in between. CDR3 sequence (DNA): TGTGCCACCTCTCCGAACCCTAACTATGGCTACACCTTC. It yields the protein CATSPNPNYGYTF.

Turning to this clonotype: Since a much larger clone is just one base distant, this may be a read error. This rearrangement joins TRBV20-1 to TRBJ2-3, with D possibly matching TRBD2 (6 bases). This CDR3 region has 13 residues. Germline CDR1 DFQATT, CDR2 SNEGSKA (reference sequence). V lost 6 bases, J lost 8 bases, and 18 bases lay in between. CDR3 protein: CSAGTSPVGTQYF. CDR3 nucleotide sequence: TGCAGTGCGGGGACTTCCCCTGTTGGTACGCAGTATTTT.

This clonotype appeared many times. The J gene is TRBJ2-7, the V gene TRBV5-6; 9 bases agree with TRBD1. The CDR3 runs 17 residues. Germline trimming cut 3 bases from V and 1 base from J; bases unmatched to any gene: 11. Germline CDR1 reads SGHDT; CDR2 reads YYEEEE. DNA of the CDR3: TGTGCCAGCAGCTACTATCTCGGACAGGGGCTTTCCTACGAGCAGTACTTC. Translating it yields CASSYYLGQGLSYEQYF.

Comments on this clonotype: It may be a read error: a sequence one base away is much more abundant. This rearrangement joins TRBV5-1 to TRBJ1-2, with TRBD1 identical over 9 bases. Germline CDR1 SGHRS, CDR2 YFSETQ. This CDR3 contains 14 residues. CDR3: CASSLGDRDYGCTF. CDR3 nucleotides: TGCGCCAGCAGCTTGGGGGACAGGGACTATGGCTGCACCTTC.

This clonotype was recorded at least ten times. V usage is TRBV12-3 or TRBV12-4 and J usage is TRBJ2-6; D unresolved. Trimming pared 5 bases from V and 0 bases from J, leaving 14 bases between. The CDR3 is made up of 17 amino acids. CDR3 in amino acids: CASSHMEQSSGANVLTF. The CDR3, as DNA: TGTGCCAGCAGTCACATGGAGCAGTCCTCTGGGGCCAACGTCCTGACTTTC.